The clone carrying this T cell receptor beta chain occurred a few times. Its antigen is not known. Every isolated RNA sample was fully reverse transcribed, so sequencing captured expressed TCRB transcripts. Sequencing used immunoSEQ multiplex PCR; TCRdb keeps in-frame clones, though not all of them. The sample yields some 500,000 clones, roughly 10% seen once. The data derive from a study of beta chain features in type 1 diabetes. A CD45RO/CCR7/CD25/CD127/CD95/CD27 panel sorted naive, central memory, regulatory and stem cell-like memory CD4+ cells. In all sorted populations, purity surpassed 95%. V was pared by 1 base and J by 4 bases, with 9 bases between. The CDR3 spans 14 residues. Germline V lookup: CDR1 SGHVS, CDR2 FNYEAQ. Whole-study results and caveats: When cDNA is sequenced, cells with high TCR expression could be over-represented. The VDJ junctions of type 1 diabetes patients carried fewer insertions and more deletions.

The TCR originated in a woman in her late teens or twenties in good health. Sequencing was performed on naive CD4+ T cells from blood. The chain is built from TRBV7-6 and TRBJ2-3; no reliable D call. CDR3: CASSLGGTPDTQYF. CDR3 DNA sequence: TGTGCCAGCAGCTTAGGGGGTACGCCAGATACGCAGTATTTT.